A selection of T cell receptor beta chains follows, all from one sample in a study of T cells in Graves' hyperthyroidism and ophthalmopathy. TCRdb re-analysed the multiplex PCR reads in MiXCR, keeping a single row per CDR3 protein. The sample has a few hundred thousand distinct CDR3 sequences, approximately 15% seen once. Sequencing was performed on blood. The source is a woman between 18 and 29 years old with Graves' hyperthyroidism. The conserved cysteine and the conserved F or W are not part of the CDR3 here. The order of the fields is V gene, J gene, CDR3 protein.

>TRBV9|TRBJ2-1
ASSVAEGGGTREQF
>TRBV6-2/TRBV6-3|TRBJ2-1
ASRRGLAGGHEQF
>TRBV5-1|TRBJ1-1
ASTYWGAGTEAF
>TRBV4-1|TRBJ2-5
ASSQQRYQETQY
>TRBV27|TRBJ2-1
ASSLGVMADEQF
>TRBV19|TRBJ1-2
ASSITSSNGYT
>TRBV5-4|TRBJ2-3
ASSSGLAGFTDTQY
>TRBV16|TRBJ1-2
ASSQSRVEGYT
>TRBV29-1|TRBJ1-2
SVLDPGNYGYT
>TRBV7-8|TRBJ2-1
ASSLVTSAYNEQF
>TRBV11-1|TRBJ2-1
ASSLRDGSYNEQF
>TRBV10-3|TRBJ2-5
AISATQGHVETQY
>TRBV10-3|TRBJ1-2
AISQTGGDGYT
>TRBV20-1|TRBJ2-4
SARTALAGGRGVIQY
>TRBV27|TRBJ2-3
ASSLKGRYADTQY
>TRBV7-3|TRBJ2-1
ASSAGLARGEQF
>TRBV4-2|TRBJ2-3
ASSQELALLLNTDTQY
>TRBV3-1|TRBJ2-1
ASSPTPDRVASGNDPNEQF
>TRBV6-5|TRBJ2-5
ASSYSRERGQETQY
>TRBV5-1|TRBJ2-2
ASSSRQGKGTGELF
>TRBV19|TRBJ2-2
ASKPAGSTGELF
>TRBV29-1|TRBJ1-2
SVEGLWGRDYGYT
>TRBV12-3/TRBV12-4|TRBJ2-1
ASTAMGKYNEQF
>TRBV6-1|TRBJ1-4
ASSFPYRGYNEKLF
>TRBV18|TRBJ1-1
ASSPSPITEAF
>TRBV28|TRBJ1-1
ASTSRGGAYTEAF
>TRBV12-3/TRBV12-4|TRBJ1-1
ASSPLGQKNTEAF
>TRBV6-1|TRBJ2-7
ASSRDEGVPYEQY
>TRBV27|TRBJ1-2
ASSFAGYGYT
>TRBV18|TRBJ2-6
ASSSGSSGANVLT
>TRBV19|TRBJ1-1
ASSIGDGRTLNTEAF
>TRBV14|TRBJ2-1
ASSQELRGLGEQF
>TRBV6-1|TRBJ2-7
ASGDRVEQY
>TRBV6-2/TRBV6-3|TRBJ2-3
ASSYRGVTSGRAGDTQY
>TRBV6-1|TRBJ2-1
ASSENWSSYNEQF
>TRBV20-1|TRBJ1-1
SVGQGAWNTEAF
>TRBV4-1|TRBJ2-7
ASSQVNSWDYEQY
>TRBV2|TRBJ1-1
ASSGAGEAF